Here is one TCR beta chain with its context. Its antigen is unidentified. Produced via immunoSEQ multiplex PCR; TCRdb's table is partial and in-frame only. The sample carries about 120,000 clones, about 95% recorded once. The data derive from a study of graft-versus-host responses after intestinal transplantation. About the research overall: For two to four years after anti-thymocyte globulin induction, all recipients took tacrolimus and steroids. Findings of the study overall: Detected in recipient marrow were GvH clones, some of which were first observed in ileum or blood. Early post-transplant declines in HvG were associated with peak levels of circulating GvH clones.

The V and J ends lost 0 bases and 6 bases, in that order; junction bases with no gene match: 16. The CDR3 sequence is 18 residues long. Per germline, CDR1 SGDLS and CDR2 YYNGEE. The receptor's source is a human donor who received an intestinal transplant. Sequencing was performed on unstimulated CD8+ T cells sorted from spleen or lymph node cells, taken before intestinal transplant. The genes are TRBV9 and TRBJ2-7; TRBD2 agrees at 9 bases. The CDR3 DNA follows: TGTGCCAGCAGCGTAGGGGGTAGCGGGAGAGTGGGGATAGCCGAGCAGTACTTC. Its protein is CASSVGGSGRVGIAEQYF.